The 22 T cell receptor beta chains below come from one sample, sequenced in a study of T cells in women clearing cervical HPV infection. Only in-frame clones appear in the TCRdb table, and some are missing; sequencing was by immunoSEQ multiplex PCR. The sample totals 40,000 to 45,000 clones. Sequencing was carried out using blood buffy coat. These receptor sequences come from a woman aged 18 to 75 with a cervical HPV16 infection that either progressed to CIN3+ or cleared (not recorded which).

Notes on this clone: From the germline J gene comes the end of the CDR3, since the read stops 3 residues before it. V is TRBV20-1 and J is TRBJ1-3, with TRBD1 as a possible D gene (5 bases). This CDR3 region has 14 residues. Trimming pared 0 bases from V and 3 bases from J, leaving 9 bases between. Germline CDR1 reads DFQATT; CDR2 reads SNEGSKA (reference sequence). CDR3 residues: CSARDQGFGNTIYF. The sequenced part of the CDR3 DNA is TGCAGTGCTAGAGACCAGGGCTTTGGAAACACC.

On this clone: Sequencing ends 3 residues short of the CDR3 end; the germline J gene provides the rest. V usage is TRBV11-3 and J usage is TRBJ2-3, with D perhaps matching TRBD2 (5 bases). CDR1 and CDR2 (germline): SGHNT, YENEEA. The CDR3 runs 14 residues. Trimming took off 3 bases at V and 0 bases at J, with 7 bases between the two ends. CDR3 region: CASSFRTSTDTQYF. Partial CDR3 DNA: TGTGCCAGCAGCTTCAGGACTAGCACAGATACG.

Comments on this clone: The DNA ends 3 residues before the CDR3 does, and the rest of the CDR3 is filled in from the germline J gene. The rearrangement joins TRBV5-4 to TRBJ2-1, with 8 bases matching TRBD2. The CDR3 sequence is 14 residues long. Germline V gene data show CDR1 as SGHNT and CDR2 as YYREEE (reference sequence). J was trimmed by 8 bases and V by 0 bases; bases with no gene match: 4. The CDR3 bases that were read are TGTGCCAGCAGCTTGGCGGGGCGGGGGGATGAG. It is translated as CASSLAGRGDE. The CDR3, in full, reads CASSLAGRGDEQFF.

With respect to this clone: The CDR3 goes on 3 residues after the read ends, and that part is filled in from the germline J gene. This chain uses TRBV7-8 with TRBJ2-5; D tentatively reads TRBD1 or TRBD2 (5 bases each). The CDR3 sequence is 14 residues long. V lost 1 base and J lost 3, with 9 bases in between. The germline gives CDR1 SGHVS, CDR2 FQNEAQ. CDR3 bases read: TGTGCCAGCAGCTTAGTACGAGGGGAAGAGACC. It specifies CASSLVRGEET. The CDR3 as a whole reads CASSLVRGEETQYF.

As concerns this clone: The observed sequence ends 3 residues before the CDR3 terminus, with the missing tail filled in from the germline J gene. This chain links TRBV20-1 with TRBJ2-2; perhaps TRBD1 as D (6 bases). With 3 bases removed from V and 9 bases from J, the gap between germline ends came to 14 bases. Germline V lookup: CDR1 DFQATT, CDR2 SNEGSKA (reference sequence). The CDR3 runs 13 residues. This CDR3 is CSASSTRDRELFF. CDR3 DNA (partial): TGCAGTGCTAGCAGCACCCGGGACAGGGAG.

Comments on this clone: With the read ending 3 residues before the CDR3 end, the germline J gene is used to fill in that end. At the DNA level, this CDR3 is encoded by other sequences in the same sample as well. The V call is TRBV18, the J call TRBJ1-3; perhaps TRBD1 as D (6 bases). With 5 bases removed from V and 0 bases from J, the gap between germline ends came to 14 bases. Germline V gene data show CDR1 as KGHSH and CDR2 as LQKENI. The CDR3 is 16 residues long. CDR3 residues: CASSGGQTSSGNTIYF. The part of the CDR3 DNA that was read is TGTGCCAGCTCAGGAGGACAGACCTCCTCTGGAAACACC.

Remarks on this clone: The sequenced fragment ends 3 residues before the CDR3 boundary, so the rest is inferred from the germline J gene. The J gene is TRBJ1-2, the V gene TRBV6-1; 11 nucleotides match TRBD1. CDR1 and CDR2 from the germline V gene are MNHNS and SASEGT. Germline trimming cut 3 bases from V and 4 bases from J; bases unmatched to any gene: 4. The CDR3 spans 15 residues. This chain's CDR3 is CASSDGTGGSYGYTF. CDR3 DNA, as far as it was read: TGTGCCAGCAGTGACGGGACAGGGGGGTCCTATGGC.

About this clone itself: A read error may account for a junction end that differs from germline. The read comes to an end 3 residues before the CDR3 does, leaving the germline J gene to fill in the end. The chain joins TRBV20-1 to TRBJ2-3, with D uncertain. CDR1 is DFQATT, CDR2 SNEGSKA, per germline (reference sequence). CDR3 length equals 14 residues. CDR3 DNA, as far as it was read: TGCAGTGCTTCTGATGAGGTTAGAACAGAGACG. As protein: CSASDEVRTET. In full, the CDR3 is CSASDEVRTETQYF.

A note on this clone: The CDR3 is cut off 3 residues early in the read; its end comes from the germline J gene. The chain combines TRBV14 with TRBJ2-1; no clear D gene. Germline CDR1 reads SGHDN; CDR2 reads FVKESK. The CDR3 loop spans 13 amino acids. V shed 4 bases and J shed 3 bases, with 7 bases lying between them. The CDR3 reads CASSRTNYNEQFF. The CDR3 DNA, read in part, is TGTGCCAGCAGCCGAACTAACTACAATGAG.

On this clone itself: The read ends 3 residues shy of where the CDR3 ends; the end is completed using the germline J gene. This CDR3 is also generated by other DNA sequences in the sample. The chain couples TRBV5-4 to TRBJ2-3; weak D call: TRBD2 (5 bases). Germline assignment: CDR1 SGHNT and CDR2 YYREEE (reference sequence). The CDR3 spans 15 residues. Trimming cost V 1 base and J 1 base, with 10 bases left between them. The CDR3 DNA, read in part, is TGTGCCAGCAGCTTGTCGAGCGGACGCACAGATACG. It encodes CASSLSSGRTDT. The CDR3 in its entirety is CASSLSSGRTDTQYF.

The DNA read from the CDR3 is TGTGCCAGCAGCCCTTCGGGACAAACAACAGATACG. It specifies CASSPSGQTTDT. The full CDR3 reads CASSPSGQTTDTQYF. This chain uses TRBV4-2 with TRBJ2-3; D is perhaps TRBD1 (6 bases). The read finishes 3 residues shy of the CDR3 end, and the germline J gene is used to complete it. Trimming removed 4 bases at V and 3 bases at J, with 14 bases between. The CDR3 has 15 amino acids. Germline CDR1 LGHNA, CDR2 YNFKEQ.

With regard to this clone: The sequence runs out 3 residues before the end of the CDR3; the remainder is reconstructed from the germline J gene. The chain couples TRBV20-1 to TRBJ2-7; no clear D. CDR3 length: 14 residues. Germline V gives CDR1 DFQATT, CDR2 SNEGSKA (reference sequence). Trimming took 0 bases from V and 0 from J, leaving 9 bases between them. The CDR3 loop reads CSARDFSVSYEQYF. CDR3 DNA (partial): TGCAGTGCTAGAGATTTCTCCGTCTCCTACGAG.

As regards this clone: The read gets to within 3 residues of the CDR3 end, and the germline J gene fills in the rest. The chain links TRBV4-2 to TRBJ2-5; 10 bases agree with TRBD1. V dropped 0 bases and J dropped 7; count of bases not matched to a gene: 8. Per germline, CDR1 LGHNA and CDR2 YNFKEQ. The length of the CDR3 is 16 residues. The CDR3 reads CASSQDQGQGGGTQYF. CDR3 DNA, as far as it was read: TGTGCCAGCAGCCAAGATCAAGGACAGGGGGGTGGGACC.

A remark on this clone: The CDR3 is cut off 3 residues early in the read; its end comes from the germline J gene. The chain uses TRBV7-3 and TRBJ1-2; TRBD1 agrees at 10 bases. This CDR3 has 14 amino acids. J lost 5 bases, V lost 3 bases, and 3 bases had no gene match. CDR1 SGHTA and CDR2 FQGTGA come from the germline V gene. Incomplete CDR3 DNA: TGTGCCAGCAGCTTCGGGACAGGGGTGTATGGC. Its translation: CASSFGTGVYG. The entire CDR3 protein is CASSFGTGVYGYTF.

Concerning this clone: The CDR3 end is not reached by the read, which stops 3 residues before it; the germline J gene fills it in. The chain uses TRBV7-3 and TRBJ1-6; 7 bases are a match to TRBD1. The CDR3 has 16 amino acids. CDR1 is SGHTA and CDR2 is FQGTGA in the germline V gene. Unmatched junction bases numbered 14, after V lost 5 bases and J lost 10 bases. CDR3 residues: CASSQGVGQGGSPLHF. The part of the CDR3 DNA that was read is TGTGCCAGCAGCCAGGGGGTCGGGCAGGGAGGATCACCC.

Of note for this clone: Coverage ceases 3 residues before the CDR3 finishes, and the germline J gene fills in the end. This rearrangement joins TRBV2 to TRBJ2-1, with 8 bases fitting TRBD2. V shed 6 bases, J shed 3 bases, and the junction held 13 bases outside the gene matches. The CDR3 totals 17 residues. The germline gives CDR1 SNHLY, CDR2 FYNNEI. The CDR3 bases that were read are TGTGCCAGCAGGGCTTTGCGCGGGGGGCAGGGCTACAATGAG. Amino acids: CASRALRGGQGYNE. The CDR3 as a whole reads CASRALRGGQGYNEQFF.

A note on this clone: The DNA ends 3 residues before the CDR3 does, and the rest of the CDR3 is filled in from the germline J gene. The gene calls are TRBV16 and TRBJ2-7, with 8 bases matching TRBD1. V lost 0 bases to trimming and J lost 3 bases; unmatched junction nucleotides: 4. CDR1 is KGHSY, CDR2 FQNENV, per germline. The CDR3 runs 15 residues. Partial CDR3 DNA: TGTGCCAGCAGCCAATCGACAGGGGCGAACTACGAG. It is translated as CASSQSTGANYE. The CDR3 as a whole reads CASSQSTGANYEQYF. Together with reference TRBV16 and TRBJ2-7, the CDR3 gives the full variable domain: GEEVAQTPKHLVRGEGQKAKLYCAPIKGHSYVFWYQQVLKNEFKFLISFQNENVFDETGMPKERFSAKCLPNSPCSLEIQATKLEDSAVYFCASSQSTGANYEQYFGPGTRLTVT.

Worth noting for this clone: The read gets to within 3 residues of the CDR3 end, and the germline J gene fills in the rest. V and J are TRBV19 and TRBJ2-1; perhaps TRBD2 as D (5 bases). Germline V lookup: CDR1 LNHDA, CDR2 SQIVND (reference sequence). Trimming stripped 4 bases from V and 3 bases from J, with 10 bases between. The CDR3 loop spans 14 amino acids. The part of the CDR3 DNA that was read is TGTGCCAGTAGTACCATGGACTTCTACAATGAG. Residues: CASSTMDFYNE. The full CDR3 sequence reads CASSTMDFYNEQFF.

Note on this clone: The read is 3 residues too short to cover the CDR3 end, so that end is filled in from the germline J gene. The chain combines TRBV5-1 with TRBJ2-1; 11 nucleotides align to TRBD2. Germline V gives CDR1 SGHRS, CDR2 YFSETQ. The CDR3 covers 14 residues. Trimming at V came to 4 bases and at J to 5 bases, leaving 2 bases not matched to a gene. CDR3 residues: CASSVLAGDNEQFF. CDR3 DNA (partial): TGCGCCAGCAGCGTACTAGCGGGAGACAATGAG.

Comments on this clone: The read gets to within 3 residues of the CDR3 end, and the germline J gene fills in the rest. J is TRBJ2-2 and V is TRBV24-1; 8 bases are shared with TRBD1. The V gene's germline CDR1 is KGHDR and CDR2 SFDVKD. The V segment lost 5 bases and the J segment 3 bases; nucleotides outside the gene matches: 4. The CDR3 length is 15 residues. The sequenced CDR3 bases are TGTGCCACCAGTGGGGGACAGGTTGACACCGGGGAG. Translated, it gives CATSGGQVDTGE. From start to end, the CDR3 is CATSGGQVDTGELFF.

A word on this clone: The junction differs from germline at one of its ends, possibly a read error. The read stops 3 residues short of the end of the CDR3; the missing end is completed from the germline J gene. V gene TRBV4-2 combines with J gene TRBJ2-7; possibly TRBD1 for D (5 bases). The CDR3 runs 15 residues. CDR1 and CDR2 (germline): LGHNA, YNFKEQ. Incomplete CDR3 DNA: TGCGCCAGCAGCCAAGTAGGGCAGGGTGCGGACGAG. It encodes CASSQVGQGADE. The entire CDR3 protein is CASSQVGQGADEQYF.

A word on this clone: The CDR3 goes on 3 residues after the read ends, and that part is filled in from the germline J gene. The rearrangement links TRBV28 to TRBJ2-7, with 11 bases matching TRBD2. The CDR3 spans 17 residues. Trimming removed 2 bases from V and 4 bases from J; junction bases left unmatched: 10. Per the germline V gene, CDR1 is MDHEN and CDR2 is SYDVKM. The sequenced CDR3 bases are TGTGCCAGCAGTTTACCCCTCGGGACTAGCGGAGTATACGAG. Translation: CASSLPLGTSGVYE. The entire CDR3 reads CASSLPLGTSGVYEQYF.